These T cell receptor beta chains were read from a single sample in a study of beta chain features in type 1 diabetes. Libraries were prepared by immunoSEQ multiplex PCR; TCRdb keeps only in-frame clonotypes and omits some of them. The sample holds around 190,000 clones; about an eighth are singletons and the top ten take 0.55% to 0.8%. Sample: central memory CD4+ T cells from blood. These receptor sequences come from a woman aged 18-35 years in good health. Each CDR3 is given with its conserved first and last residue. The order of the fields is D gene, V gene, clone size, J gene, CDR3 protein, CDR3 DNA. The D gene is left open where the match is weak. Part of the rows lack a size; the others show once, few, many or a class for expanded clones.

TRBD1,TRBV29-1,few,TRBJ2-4,CSVGTGGEKNIQYF,TGCAGCGTTGGGACAGGGGGAGAAAAAAACATTCAGTACTTC
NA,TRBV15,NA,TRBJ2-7,CATSRDTSYEQYF,TGTGCCACCAGCAGGGACACCTCCTACGAGCAGTACTTC
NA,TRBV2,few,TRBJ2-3,CASSERADTQYF,TGTGCCAGCAGTGAGAGGGCAGATACGCAGTATTTT
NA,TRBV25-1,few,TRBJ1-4,CASSAGVSEKLFF,TGTGCCAGCAGTGCAGGGGTTTCTGAAAAACTGTTTTTT
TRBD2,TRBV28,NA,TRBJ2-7,CASGFFGREALGEQYF,TGTGCCAGCGGATTCTTTGGGCGGGAGGCCCTAGGGGAGCAGTACTTC
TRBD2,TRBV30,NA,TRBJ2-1,CAWSAMGLAEQFF,TGTGCCTGGAGTGCAATGGGACTAGCGGAGCAGTTCTTC
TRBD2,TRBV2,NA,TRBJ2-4,CASRATSGRASKNIQYF,TGTGCCAGCAGAGCTACTAGCGGGAGGGCCTCCAAAAACATTCAGTACTTC
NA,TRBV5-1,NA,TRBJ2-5,CASTPGHPQETQYF,TGCGCCAGTACCCCGGGACACCCTCAAGAGACCCAGTACTTC
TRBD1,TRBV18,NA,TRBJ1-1,CASSPRQGGNTEAFF,TGTGCCAGCTCACCAAGACAGGGGGGGAACACTGAAGCTTTCTTT
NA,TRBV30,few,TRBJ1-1,CAWNDYMNTEAFF,TGTGCCTGGAATGATTACATGAACACTGAAGCTTTCTTT
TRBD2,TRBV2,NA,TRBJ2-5,CASNPLAGQETQYF,TGTGCCAGCAATCCCCTAGCGGGTCAAGAGACCCAGTACTTC
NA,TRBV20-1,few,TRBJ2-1,CSPANNEQFF,TGCAGCCCCGCTAACAATGAGCAGTTCTTC
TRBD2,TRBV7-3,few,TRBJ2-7,CASSLGTINEQYF,TGTGCCAGCAGCTTAGGGACTATCAACGAGCAGTACTTC
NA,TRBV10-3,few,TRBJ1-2,CAISESLQGGYTF,TGTGCCATCAGTGAGTCGCTACAGGGAGGCTACACCTTC
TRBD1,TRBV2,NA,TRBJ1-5,CASSARTGAGNQPQHF,TGTGCCAGCAGTGCCCGGACAGGGGCCGGCAATCAGCCCCAGCATTTT
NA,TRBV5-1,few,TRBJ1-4,CASSHSGLNLFF,TGCGCCAGCAGCCACAGCGGACTCAACCTGTTTTTT
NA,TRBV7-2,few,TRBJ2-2,CASSLYGSGTGELFF,TGTGCCAGCAGCTTATACGGGAGTGGTACCGGGGAGCTGTTTTTT
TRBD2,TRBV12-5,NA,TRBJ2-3,CASGFSTSGSADTQYF,TGTGCTAGTGGTTTTTCGACTAGCGGGTCTGCAGATACGCAGTATTTT
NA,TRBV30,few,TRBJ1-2,CAWSFMEALSYTF,TGTGCCTGGAGTTTCATGGAGGCTCTGAGCTACACCTTC
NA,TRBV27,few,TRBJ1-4,CASSLDPRVDGEKLFF,TGTGCCAGCAGTCTCGACCCCAGGGTAGATGGGGAAAAACTGTTTTTT
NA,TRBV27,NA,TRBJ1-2,CASSLKSNYGYTF,TGTGCCAGCAGTTTAAAGAGCAACTATGGCTACACCTTC
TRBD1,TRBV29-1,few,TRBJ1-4,CSVEDDRGGEKLFF,TGCAGCGTTGAAGACGACAGGGGAGGTGAAAAACTGTTTTTT
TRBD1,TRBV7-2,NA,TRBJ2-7,CASSHSQGARGEQYF,TGTGCCAGCAGCCATTCACAGGGGGCGCGGGGCGAGCAGTACTTC
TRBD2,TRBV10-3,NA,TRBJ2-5,CAIGGREGETQYF,TGTGCCATCGGCGGCAGGGAGGGAGAGACCCAGTACTTC
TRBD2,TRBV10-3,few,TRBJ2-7,CAISTPGGGSYEQYF,TGTGCCATCAGCACCCCGGGGGGAGGGTCCTACGAGCAGTACTTC
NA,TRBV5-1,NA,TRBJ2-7,CASSLGELVGAEQYF,TGCGCCAGCAGCCTGGGCGAATTGGTGGGGGCCGAGCAGTACTTC
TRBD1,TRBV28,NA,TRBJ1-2,CASSPGQGRGYGYTF,TGTGCCAGCAGCCCCGGACAGGGAAGGGGCTATGGCTACACCTTC
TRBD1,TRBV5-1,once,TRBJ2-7,CASSPGTGVGQYF,TGCGCCAGCAGCCCCGGGACAGGGGTCGGGCAGTACTTC
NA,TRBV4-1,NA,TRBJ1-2,CASGMRGYGYTF,TGCGCCAGCGGGATGAGAGGGTATGGCTACACCTTC
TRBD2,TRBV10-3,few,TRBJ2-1,CAISGNDNEQFF,TGTGCCATTAGCGGGAACGACAATGAGCAGTTCTTC
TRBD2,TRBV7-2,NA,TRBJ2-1,CASSFYGRTSGTNEQFF,TGTGCCAGCAGCTTTTATGGGAGAACTAGCGGGACCAATGAGCAGTTCTTC
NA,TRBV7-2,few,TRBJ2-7,CASTPGRSSYEQYF,TGTGCCAGCACCCCGGGTAGGAGCTCCTACGAGCAGTACTTC
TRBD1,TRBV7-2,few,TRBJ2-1,CASSLTPGQFNNEQFF,TGTGCCAGCAGCTTAACACCGGGACAGTTCAACAATGAGCAGTTCTTC
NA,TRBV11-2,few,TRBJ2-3,CASSLNWDSDTQYF,TGTGCCAGCAGCCTCAATTGGGACTCCGATACGCAGTATTTT
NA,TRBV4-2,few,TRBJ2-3,CASSQVSGGPDTQYF,TGTGCCAGCAGCCAAGTTTCCGGGGGGCCAGATACGCAGTATTTT
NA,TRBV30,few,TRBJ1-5,CAWSPNHSNQPQHF,TGTGCCTGGAGTCCTAACCATAGCAATCAGCCCCAGCATTTT
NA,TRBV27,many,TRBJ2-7,CASSFRHEQYF,TGTGCCAGCAGTTTCAGGCACGAGCAGTACTTC
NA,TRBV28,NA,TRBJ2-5,CASSTNRQPQETQYF,TGTGCCAGCAGCACTAACAGGCAGCCCCAAGAGACCCAGTACTTC
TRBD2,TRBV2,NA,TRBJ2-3,CASRPSGRAGCYF,TGTGCCAGCAGGCCTAGCGGGAGGGCCGGTTGTTATTTT
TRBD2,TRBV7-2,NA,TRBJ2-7,CASSYLAGTHEQYF,TGTGCCAGCAGCTACCTAGCGGGAACCCACGAGCAGTACTTC
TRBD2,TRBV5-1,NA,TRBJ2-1,CASSFEWTSGGEQFF,TGCGCCAGCAGCTTCGAATGGACTAGCGGTGGTGAGCAGTTCTTC
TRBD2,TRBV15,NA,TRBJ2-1,CATSRGGLAGFGEGDEQFF,TGTGCCACCAGCAGAGGCGGGCTAGCGGGATTCGGTGAAGGGGATGAGCAGTTCTTC
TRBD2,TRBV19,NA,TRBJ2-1,CASTTQWAGDATEQFF,TGTGCCAGTACCACCCAGTGGGCGGGAGATGCTACTGAGCAGTTCTTC
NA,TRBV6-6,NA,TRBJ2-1,CAISDRLVEQFF,TGTGCCATCAGTGATCGGCTAGTGGAGCAGTTCTTC
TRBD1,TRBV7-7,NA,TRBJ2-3,CASSRQGVDTQYF,TGTGCCAGCAGTCGACAGGGGGTTGATACGCAGTATTTT
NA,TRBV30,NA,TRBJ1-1,CAWSVGSRLLGSAEAFF,TGTGCCTGGAGTGTTGGGTCCCGCCTACTCGGGTCAGCTGAAGCTTTCTTT
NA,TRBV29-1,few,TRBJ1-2,CSAWTDLNYGYTF,TGCAGCGCCTGGACAGATTTGAACTATGGCTACACCTTC